This T cell receptor beta chain was captured by sequencing in a study of blood T cell repertoires in COVID-19. Study as a whole: Samples came from the United States, Italy and Spain, spanning acute and convalescent COVID-19.

Methods used by the authors: Reference gene primer amplification in the assay estimated nucleated cell counts. Sequencing used immunoSEQ multiplex PCR; TCRdb keeps in-frame clones, though not all of them. V, J and clone size were drawn from that table, and D and trimming were deduced from the DNA. The data hold 110,000 to 150,000 clones, with approximately 90% observed a single time. The receptor's source is a woman of 80 years or more with acute or convalescent COVID-19. Sequencing was carried out using peripheral blood.

CDR3 sequence reads: CASSIGGQGETQYF. The DNA of the CDR3 is TGTGCCAGTAGTATAGGGGGACAGGGTGAGACCCAGTACTTC. The rearrangement joins TRBV19 to TRBJ2-5; TRBD1 matches 9 bases. Germline CDR1 LNHDA, CDR2 SQIVND (reference sequence). CDR3 length equals 14 residues. V shed 1 base, J shed 5 bases, and the junction held 2 bases outside the gene matches.